Each of the 20 T cell receptor beta chains below was sequenced from the same sample in a study of T cell responses to AZD1222 COVID-19 vaccine (dated by TCRdb to the early 2020s). The library came from the immunoSEQ multiplex PCR assay. TCRdb holds this immuneACCESS table with in-frame rearrangements only. Some clones are missing; in checked studies, unresolved V genes explain under half, and the rest has no known cause. For this sample the table gives 180,000 or so clones, of which roughly nine tenths were detected only once. The ten largest clones take up 1% to 1.5% of the sample. The sample's time point label, decoded: about 28 days (+/-7) after the second vaccine dose. This specimen was peripheral blood, taken 28 days after the second AZD1222 dose. These receptors originate from an adult who received the AZD1222 COVID-19 vaccine.

The chain combines TRBV3-1 (or the pseudogene TRBV3-2) with TRBJ1-2, with D possibly matching TRBD1 (5 bases). Germline assignment: CDR1 LGHDT and CDR2 YNNKEL (reference sequence). The ends were cut back, 9 bases at V and 2 bases at J, with 22 bases in the middle. CDR3 length: 16 residues. The CDR3 DNA reads TGTGCCAGAAAGCCAATTCCCCAGGGCCAGAACTATGGCTACACCTTC. Translation gives CARKPIPQGQNYGYTF.

This clone has just one count. As DNA, the CDR3 is TGTGCCACCAGCAAAGACAGGGGAGGGGTCAGCTCCTACAATGAGCAGTTCTTC. Protein product: CATSKDRGGVSSYNEQFF. The chain joins TRBV15 to TRBJ2-1, with D possibly TRBD1 on 8 matching bases. The CDR3 spans 18 residues. Trimming left V 4 bases short and J 0 bases short, with 19 bases between. Germline values: CDR1 LNHNV, CDR2 YYDKDF (reference sequence).

This rearrangement joins TRBV6-5 to TRBJ2-7; D possibly corresponds to TRBD1 (6 bases). Trimming pared 7 bases from V and 0 bases from J, leaving 13 bases between. Germline V gene data show CDR1 as MNHEY and CDR2 as SVGAGI. The length of the CDR3 is 14 residues. CDR3 residues: CASTPGHLSYEQYF. CDR3 in DNA: TGTGCCAGCACCCCGGGACACCTCTCCTACGAGCAGTACTTC.

V gene TRBV11-3 combines with J gene TRBJ1-1; D is undetermined. CDR1 and CDR2 from the germline V gene are SGHNT and YENEEA. Trimming stripped 2 bases from V and 2 bases from J, with 9 bases between. This CDR3 is built from 14 residues. The CDR3 DNA reads as TGTGCCAGCAGCTTATCCCAACGAAACACTGAAGCTTTCTTT. It codes for CASSLSQRNTEAFF.

This clone was counted once. The V call is TRBV28, the J call TRBJ1-1; D is undetermined. The V gene's germline CDR1 is MDHEN and CDR2 SYDVKM. There are 12 residues in the CDR3. V dropped 6 bases and J dropped 4 bases, with 9 bases sitting between them. This CDR3 reads CASSPLSTEAFF. CDR3 DNA sequence: TGTGCCAGCAGCCCACTGAGCACTGAAGCTTTCTTT.

The rearrangement uses TRBV20-1 and TRBJ1-1; D is undetermined. Germline V gene lookup returns CDR1 DFQATT and CDR2 SNEGSKA (reference sequence). There are 11 residues in the CDR3. V lost 5 bases, J lost 4 bases, and 8 bases lay in between. The DNA for the CDR3 is TGCAGTGCTCGACTGGTCACTGAAGCTTTCTTT. Amino acids: CSARLVTEAFF.

The rearrangement links TRBV30 to TRBJ1-1; 9 bases map to TRBD1. Per germline, CDR1 GTSNPN and CDR2 SVGIG (reference sequence). V was clipped by 5 bases and J by 1 base; unmatched bases: 17. The CDR3 extends over 18 amino acids. The CDR3 bases are TGTGCCTGGTACACAGGGGGCCTGAATCTAGGTCGGAACACTGAAGCTTTCTTT. Translation: CAWYTGGLNLGRNTEAFF.

This clone came up a few times. V is TRBV14 and J is TRBJ2-5, with D unclear. Looked up from germline, CDR1 is SGHDN and CDR2 is FVKESK. Trimming removed 0 bases at V and 5 bases at J, with 16 bases between. CDR3 length equals 16 residues. CDR3 nucleotides: TGTGCCAGCAGCCAAGATGGTGGGGTATCCCGGGAGACCCAGTACTTC. Its translation is CASSQDGGVSRETQYF.

The chain couples TRBV11-1 to TRBJ2-1; D is unclear. The germline CDR1 and CDR2 sequences are SGHAT and FQDESV (reference sequence). Trimming removed 2 bases from V and 7 bases from J, with 6 bases in between. The CDR3 runs 12 residues. DNA of the CDR3: TGTGCCAGCAGCTTATATAGGAATGAGCAGTTCTTC. Translating gives CASSLYRNEQFF.

The V and J genes are TRBV30 and TRBJ1-1; 12 positions agree with TRBD1. The germline V gene has CDR1 GTSNPN and CDR2 SVGIG (reference sequence). The length of the CDR3 is 15 residues. Trimming took 2 bases from V and 6 from J; bases not matched to a gene: 7. CDR3 sequence (DNA): TGTGCCTGGAGTCCCGGGACAGGGGGCCAAGCTGAAGCTTTCTTT. Translation: CAWSPGTGGQAEAFF.

The chain links TRBV6-1 to TRBJ1-5, with D tentatively TRBD1 (5 bases). Looked up from germline, CDR1 is MNHNS and CDR2 is SASEGT. V lost 1 base and J 7 bases, leaving 11 bases between the germline ends. The CDR3 has 14 residues. The CDR3 region has the DNA TGTGCCAGCAGTGAAGGGGGGTACGGGCAGCCCCAGCATTTT. Translating it yields CASSEGGYGQPQHF.

The chain recombines TRBV28 with TRBJ2-1; 11 bases are shared with TRBD2. The germline CDR1 and CDR2 sequences are MDHEN and SYDVKM. The ends lost 8 bases at V and 0 bases at J; junction bases unmatched: 6. This CDR3 region has 16 residues. CDR3: CASGVAGGFSYNEQFF. CDR3 bases: TGTGCCAGCGGCGTAGCGGGAGGGTTCTCCTACAATGAGCAGTTCTTC.

J is TRBJ2-1 and V is TRBV15; TRBD2 agrees at 9 bases. Germline values: CDR1 LNHNV, CDR2 YYDKDF (reference sequence). V shed 1 base and J 2 bases; nucleotides not matched to a gene: 6. The CDR3 consists of 17 residues. The CDR3 loop reads CATSRGQREAAYNEQFF. CDR3 nucleotides: TGTGCCACCAGCAGAGGACAGCGGGAGGCAGCCTACAATGAGCAGTTCTTC.

On this clone itself: At one boundary the junction diverges from the germline segment, which might be a read error. V usage is TRBV6-2 or TRBV6-3 and J usage is TRBJ1-2, with 9 nucleotides matching TRBD1. Germline assignment: CDR1 MNHEY and CDR2 SVGEGT. The CDR3 runs to 14 residues. In nucleotides, the CDR3 is TGTGCCAGCAGCCCCACCGGGACAGGGTTATCCTTCGCCTTC. Translating gives CASSPTGTGLSFAF.

The chain couples TRBV29-1 to TRBJ1-1; D not certain. Germline CDR1 reads SQVTM; CDR2 reads ANQGSEA. Trimming cost V 4 bases and J 4 bases, with 13 bases left between them. The CDR3 spans 13 residues. CDR3: CSVVQVTSTEAFF. CDR3 DNA: TGCAGCGTTGTACAAGTAACAAGCACTGAAGCTTTCTTT.

The V and J genes are TRBV14 and TRBJ2-1, with unresolved D. Germline V gene lookup returns CDR1 SGHDN and CDR2 FVKESK. The CDR3 loop spans 15 amino acids. Trimming shortened V by 1 base and J by 0 bases, and 7 bases separated the two germline ends. The CDR3 DNA follows: TGTGCCAGCAGCCAAGGGAGTGGCTCCTACAATGAGCAGTTCTTC. Its translation is CASSQGSGSYNEQFF.

This clone occurred once. V is TRBV3-1 (or the pseudogene TRBV3-2) and J is TRBJ2-1; TRBD2 matches 10 bases. With V trimmed by 3 bases and J by 6 bases, 8 bases remained unmatched. This CDR3 comprises 16 residues. Germline CDR1 LGHDT, CDR2 YNNKEL (reference sequence). The CDR3 here is CASSHFVLAGTNEQFF. Written as DNA, the CDR3 is TGTGCCAGCAGCCATTTTGTACTAGCGGGGACCAATGAGCAGTTCTTC.

V and J are TRBV5-4 and TRBJ1-1; 8 positions match TRBD1. Trimming removed 6 bases from V and 4 bases from J; junction bases left unmatched: 8. Germline assignment: CDR1 SGHNT and CDR2 YYREEE (reference sequence). The CDR3 covers 14 residues. The CDR3 region is CASNNRGYSTEAFF. CDR3 coding DNA: TGTGCCAGCAACAACAGGGGGTACTCCACTGAAGCTTTCTTT.

This chain joins TRBV15 and TRBJ1-5; no clear D gene. Germline V gene lookup returns CDR1 LNHNV and CDR2 YYDKDF (reference sequence). CDR3 size: 12 residues. V lost 6 bases to trimming and J lost 3 bases, with 6 bases between them. CDR3: CATSRYNQPQHF. CDR3 nucleotide sequence: TGTGCCACCAGTAGGTACAATCAGCCCCAGCATTTT.

The V call is TRBV7-9, the J call TRBJ1-2; tentatively, D is TRBD1 (5 bases). The V end was cut by 0 bases, the J end by 5 bases, with 10 bases between. The CDR3 is 14 residues long. The germline V gene has CDR1 SEHNR and CDR2 FQNEAQ (reference sequence). Here the CDR3 DNA reads TGTGCCAGCAGCTTAGCGGGGCCCTTGTATGGCTACACCTTC. Translating it yields CASSLAGPLYGYTF.